The 27 T cell receptor beta chains below were found in one sample sequenced in a study of Ad26.COV2.S vaccination and SARS-CoV-2 variants. The sample's treatment: some 20 received Ad26.COV2.S at low or high dose, single or two shots; about five received placebo; per-sample allocation not given. The investigators took samples on day 63 after the first vaccine or placebo injection. The repertoire was sequenced with immunoSEQ multiplex PCR; TCRdb's copy has only in-frame clones and lacks some. The data show some 250,000 clones, with roughly 90% seen just once and about 11% held by the top ten. The sequenced sample was peripheral blood, obtained in a trial of Ad26.COV2.S vaccine versus placebo. These receptors were taken from a person aged 18-60 years who received the Ad26.COV2.S COVID-19 vaccine or a placebo.

The chain links TRBV4-1 to TRBJ1-6; 11 nucleotides line up with TRBD1. V lost 3 bases, J lost 0 bases, and 1 base stayed unmatched. The CDR3 consists of 17 residues. Per the germline V gene, CDR1 is MGHRA and CDR2 is YSYEKL. CDR3 sequence: CASSQGTGGSYNSPLHF. For the CDR3, the DNA is TGCGCCAGCAGCCAGGGGACAGGGGGCTCCTATAATTCACCCCTCCACTTT.

The chain links TRBV28 to TRBJ1-2, with unresolved D. The V and J ends lost 6 bases and 5 bases respectively, with 13 bases between them. This CDR3 region has 13 residues. The germline V gene has CDR1 MDHEN and CDR2 SYDVKM. CDR3: CASSSDGDYGYTF. CDR3 coding DNA: TGTGCCAGCAGCTCGGACGGGGATTATGGCTACACCTTC.

The chain couples TRBV28 to TRBJ2-7; D uncertain. Germline V CDR1 and CDR2: MDHEN, SYDVKM. The CDR3 is 13 residues long. V lost 6 bases and J 3 bases, leaving 12 bases between the germline ends. The CDR3 DNA reads as TGTGCCAGCAGCTTTACAGTCGACTACGAGCAGTACTTC. Translation gives CASSFTVDYEQYF.

The rearrangement joins TRBV7-2 to TRBJ2-1; 9 bases align to TRBD2. The CDR3 runs 16 residues. The V and J ends lost 1 base and 6 bases, in that order; junction bases with no gene match: 7. Germline V gene lookup returns CDR1 SGHTA and CDR2 FQGNSA. The CDR3 DNA is TGTGCCAGCAGCTTAGGGCTAGCGGGAACTGCCAATGAGCAGTTCTTC. Translating gives CASSLGLAGTANEQFF.

This rearrangement joins TRBV15 to TRBJ2-7, with D tentatively TRBD2 (6 bases). With 0 bases removed from V and 9 bases from J, the gap between germline ends came to 12 bases. The CDR3 is 13 residues long. CDR1 is LNHNV, CDR2 YYDKDF, per germline (reference sequence). The CDR3 loop reads CATSRDAGTGQYF. CDR3 in DNA: TGTGCCACCAGCAGAGATGCCGGGACTGGGCAGTACTTC.

J is TRBJ2-1 and V is TRBV7-2; 8 bases align to TRBD2. The V segment lost 0 bases and the J segment 9 bases; nucleotides outside the gene matches: 13. This CDR3 is built from 17 residues. The V gene's germline CDR1 is SGHTA and CDR2 FQGNSA. The CDR3 is CASSLALLAAGAVEQFF. The CDR3 nucleotides read TGTGCCAGCAGCTTAGCCTTACTAGCGGCCGGGGCTGTTGAGCAGTTCTTC.

The chain employs TRBV27 and TRBJ1-5; TRBD1 matches 8 bases. Germline CDR1 reads MNHEY; CDR2 reads SMNVEV (reference sequence). The CDR3 length is 16 residues. With 3 bases clipped from V and 7 bases from J, the junction kept 11 bases outside the gene matches. The CDR3 is CASSFPDRVVGQPQHF. CDR3 nucleotides: TGTGCCAGCAGTTTCCCGGACAGGGTAGTAGGACAGCCCCAGCATTTT.

The CDR3 DNA sequence: TGTGCCAGTGTCTCCAGCTCCTATAATTCACCCCTCCACTTT. It is translated as CASVSSSYNSPLHF. This chain uses TRBV19 with TRBJ1-6; D unclear. This CDR3 has 14 residues. V lost 8 bases, J lost 0 bases, and 8 bases lay in between. CDR1 LNHDA and CDR2 SQIVND come from the germline V gene (reference sequence).

V is TRBV28 and J is TRBJ1-2; no reliable D call. V was pared by 6 bases and J by 3 bases, with 8 bases between. CDR3 length equals 12 residues. Germline CDR1 MDHEN, CDR2 SYDVKM. In DNA, the CDR3 is TGTGCCAGCAGCATAAGGGACTATGGCTACACCTTC. Protein: CASSIRDYGYTF.

V is TRBV18 and J is TRBJ2-5; no definite D call. Germline assignment: CDR1 KGHSH and CDR2 LQKENI. V lost 3 bases and J 2 bases, leaving 7 bases between the germline ends. This CDR3 comprises 13 residues. This chain's CDR3 is CASSPAPQETQYF. Written as DNA, the CDR3 is TGTGCCAGCTCACCCGCCCCACAAGAGACCCAGTACTTC.

The chain is built from TRBV24-1 and TRBJ2-7, with 10 positions matching TRBD1. The CDR3 length is 15 residues. CDR1 is KGHDR and CDR2 is SFDVKD in the germline V gene. The V and J ends lost 5 bases and 3 bases, in that order; junction bases with no gene match: 6. The DNA for the CDR3 is TGTGCCACCAGTGCAACCGGGACAGGGGACTACGAGCAGTACTTC. As protein: CATSATGTGDYEQYF.

V usage is TRBV30 and J usage is TRBJ1-5; 7 bases line up with TRBD1. Unmatched junction bases numbered 5, after V lost 2 bases and J lost 7 bases. Germline lookup yields CDR1 GTSNPN and CDR2 SVGIG (reference sequence). The length of the CDR3 is 13 residues. CDR3: CAWSLQGWQPQHF. Here the CDR3 DNA reads TGTGCCTGGAGTTTACAGGGGTGGCAGCCCCAGCATTTT.

J is TRBJ1-2 and V is TRBV7-9; D not certain. Germline loops: CDR1 SEHNR, CDR2 FQNEAQ (reference sequence). There are 12 residues in the CDR3. The V and J ends lost 1 base and 4 bases respectively, with 4 bases between them. DNA for the CDR3: TGTGCCAGCAGCTTAGACGGCTATGGCTACACCTTC. Translated: CASSLDGYGYTF. Complete variable domain (other parts from reference TRBV7-9 and TRBJ1-2): DTGVSQNPRHKITKRGQNVTFRCDPISEHNRLYWYRQTLGQGPEFLTYFQNEAQLEKSRLLSDRFSAERPKGSFSTLEIQRTEQGDSAMYLCASSLDGYGYTFGSGTRLTVV.

This clone was recorded a few times. The genes are TRBV7-9 and TRBJ1-2; a possible D gene is TRBD1 (6 bases). CDR3 length: 12 amino acids. Germline assignment: CDR1 SEHNR and CDR2 FQNEAQ (reference sequence). The V end lost 6 bases, the J end lost 5 bases, and 10 bases lay between the germline ends. Here the CDR3 DNA reads TGTGCCAGCAGACCGCAGGGGTATGGCTACACCTTC. Encoded protein: CASRPQGYGYTF.

This chain uses TRBV4-3 with TRBJ2-3; D is undetermined. CDR1 and CDR2 from the germline V gene are LGHNA and YSLEER. The CDR3 has 15 amino acids. V was shortened by 1 base and J by 0 bases, with 8 bases between the two germline ends. CDR3 DNA sequence: TGCGCCAGCAGCCAAGGGCCCACTAGCACAGATACGCAGTATTTT. Encoded protein: CASSQGPTSTDTQYF.

The chain is built from TRBV4-2 and TRBJ2-1, with 9 nucleotides matching TRBD1. The V segment lost 1 base and the J segment 7 bases; nucleotides outside the gene matches: 2. This CDR3 is 14 amino acids long. Germline CDR1 and CDR2: LGHNA and YNFKEQ. In DNA, the CDR3 is TGTGCCAGCAGCCAAGTCGGACAGGGGAATGAGCAGTTCTTC. Its translation is CASSQVGQGNEQFF.

The chain is built from TRBV19 and TRBJ2-1; TRBD1 matches at 8 bases. CDR3 size: 15 residues. V shed 5 bases and J 8 bases; nucleotides not matched to a gene: 11. The germline V gene has CDR1 LNHDA and CDR2 SQIVND (reference sequence). This CDR3 is CASSPGDRSWYEQFF. CDR3 nucleotide sequence: TGTGCCAGTAGTCCGGGGGACAGGTCTTGGTATGAGCAGTTCTTC.

This chain connects TRBV10-1 to TRBJ2-3; perhaps TRBD1 as D (5 bases). Germline-derived CDR1 and CDR2 are WNHNN and SYGVQD (reference sequence). The V end lost 3 bases, the J end lost 0 bases, and 13 bases lay between the germline ends. CDR3 length: 16 residues. In DNA form, the CDR3 reads TGCGCCAGCAGTGATTTCCAGGGTGGGAGCACAGATACGCAGTATTTT. It encodes CASSDFQGGSTDTQYF.

The chain joins TRBV7-2 to TRBJ2-5, with 10 bases identical to TRBD2. The germline CDR1 and CDR2 sequences are SGHTA and FQGNSA. J was trimmed by 5 bases and V by 0 bases; bases with no gene match: 15. This CDR3 has 19 amino acids. The DNA for the CDR3 is TGTGCCAGCAGCTTAGCGGGGAGGGCTAGCGGGAGAGGACAGGAGACCCAGTACTTC. Amino acid sequence: CASSLAGRASGRGQETQYF.

V gene TRBV7-8 combines with J gene TRBJ2-2, with D unresolved. The V and J ends lost 4 bases and 2 bases respectively, with 2 bases between them. CDR1 SGHVS and CDR2 FQNEAQ come from the germline V gene. There are 12 residues in the CDR3. In DNA form, the CDR3 reads TGTGCCAGCAGCTCCAACACCGGGGAGCTGTTTTTT. Translating gives CASSSNTGELFF.

The chain employs TRBV2 and TRBJ2-2; tentative D call: TRBD2 (6 bases). V gave up 7 bases and J gave up 5 bases, with 14 bases separating them. The CDR3 is 14 amino acids. Germline assignment: CDR1 SNHLY and CDR2 FYNNEI. CDR3 nucleotides: TGTGCCAGCATGGGACTTAAAGGGACCGGGGAGCTGTTTTTT. This gives the protein CASMGLKGTGELFF.

This clone was recorded only once. This rearrangement joins TRBV18 to TRBJ2-1; 10 nucleotides match TRBD2. The V gene's germline CDR1 is KGHSH and CDR2 LQKENI. V dropped 2 bases and J dropped 4; count of bases not matched to a gene: 5. The CDR3 is 16 amino acids. The CDR3 is CASSPVETSGYNEQFF. Written as DNA, the CDR3 is TGTGCCAGCTCACCAGTCGAGACTAGCGGGTACAATGAGCAGTTCTTC. The whole variable domain, remainder taken from reference TRBV18 and TRBJ2-1, is NAGVMQNPRHLVRRRGQEARLRCSPMKGHSHVYWYRQLPEEGLKFMVYLQKENIIDESGMPKERFSAEFPKEGPSILRIQQVVRGDSAAYFCASSPVETSGYNEQFFGPGTRLTVL.

This clone was detected only a few times. This chain joins TRBV4-3 and TRBJ1-1; D gene unclear. This CDR3 has 13 residues. V was shortened by 1 base and J by 7 bases, with 10 bases between the two germline ends. Germline V gene sequence: CDR1 LGHNA, CDR2 YSLEER. Here the CDR3 reads CASSQGIFGEAFF. The CDR3 nucleotides are TGCGCCAGCAGCCAAGGGATTTTCGGTGAAGCTTTCTTT.

The V call is TRBV27, the J call TRBJ1-1, with a weak D call TRBD1 (6 bases). This CDR3 has 14 residues. V lost 4 bases and J lost 1, with 10 bases in between. Germline CDR1 MNHEY, CDR2 SMNVEV (reference sequence). Here the CDR3 reads CASSSWDKNTEAFF. In DNA, the CDR3 is TGTGCCAGCAGTTCTTGGGACAAGAACACTGAAGCTTTCTTT.

The chain uses TRBV27 and TRBJ2-4; 8 nucleotides agree with TRBD1. This CDR3 spans 20 amino acids. V lost 3 bases and J lost 0; bases outside the gene matches: 16. Germline loops: CDR1 MNHEY, CDR2 SMNVEV (reference sequence). The CDR3 here is CASSLLPGQAIVLAKNIQYF. The DNA of the CDR3 is TGTGCCAGCAGTTTGCTACCGGGACAGGCCATCGTACTAGCCAAAAACATTCAGTACTTC.

For the CDR3, the DNA is TGCGCCAGCAGCCAAGATATAGGGGGCCCATGGAACAATGAGCAGTTCTTC. This gives the protein CASSQDIGGPWNNEQFF. The chain joins TRBV4-3 to TRBJ2-1; 7 positions match TRBD1. This CDR3 comprises 17 residues. Trimming at V came to 0 bases and at J to 5 bases, leaving 10 bases not matched to a gene. Looked up from germline, CDR1 is LGHNA and CDR2 is YSLEER.

This chain links TRBV11-2 with TRBJ1-1; D is ambiguous. The CDR3 length is 14 residues. Germline CDR1 and CDR2: SGHAT and FQNNGV. V lost 5 bases and J 0 bases, leaving 10 bases between the germline ends. This CDR3 reads CASSPYTVNTEAFF. The DNA for the CDR3 is TGTGCCAGCAGCCCCTACACAGTGAACACTGAAGCTTTCTTT.